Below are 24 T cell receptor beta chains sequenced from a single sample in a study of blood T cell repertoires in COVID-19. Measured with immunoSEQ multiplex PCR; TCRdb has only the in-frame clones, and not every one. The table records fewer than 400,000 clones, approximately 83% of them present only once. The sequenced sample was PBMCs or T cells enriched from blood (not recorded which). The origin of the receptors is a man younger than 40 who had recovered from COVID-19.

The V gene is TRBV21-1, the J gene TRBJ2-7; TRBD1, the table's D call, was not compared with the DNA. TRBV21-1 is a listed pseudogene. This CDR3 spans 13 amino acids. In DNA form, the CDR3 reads TGTGCCAGCTCCCAGACACTGGTTGGCGAGCAGTACTTC. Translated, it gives CASSQTLVGEQYF.

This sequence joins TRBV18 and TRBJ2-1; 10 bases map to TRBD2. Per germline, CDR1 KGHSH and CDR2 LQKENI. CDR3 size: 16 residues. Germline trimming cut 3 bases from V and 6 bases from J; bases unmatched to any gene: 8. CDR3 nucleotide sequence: TGTGCCAGCTCACCGCTGCAGCGGGGGGGCCCCAATGAGCAGTTCTTC. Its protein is CASSPLQRGGPNEQFF.

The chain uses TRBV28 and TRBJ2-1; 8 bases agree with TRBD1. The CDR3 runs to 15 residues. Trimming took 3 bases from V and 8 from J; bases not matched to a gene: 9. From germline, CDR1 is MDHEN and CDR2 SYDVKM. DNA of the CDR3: TGTGCCAGCAGTTTTGCAGGGGGCAGAGGGTATGAGCAGTTCTTC. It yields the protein CASSFAGGRGYEQFF.

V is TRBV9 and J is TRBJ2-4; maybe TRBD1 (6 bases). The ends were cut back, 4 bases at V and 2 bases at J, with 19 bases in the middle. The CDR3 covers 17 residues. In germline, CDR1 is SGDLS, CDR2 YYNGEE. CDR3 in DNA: TGTGCCAGCAGCCCCCCTAGAAGACAGGCTTCCAAAAACATTCAGTACTTC. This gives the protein CASSPPRRQASKNIQYF.

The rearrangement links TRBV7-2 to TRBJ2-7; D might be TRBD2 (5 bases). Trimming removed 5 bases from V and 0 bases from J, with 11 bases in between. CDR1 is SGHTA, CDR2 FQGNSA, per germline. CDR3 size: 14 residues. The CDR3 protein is CASSAQGSSYEQYF. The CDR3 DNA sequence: TGTGCCAGCAGCGCCCAAGGGAGCTCCTACGAGCAGTACTTC.

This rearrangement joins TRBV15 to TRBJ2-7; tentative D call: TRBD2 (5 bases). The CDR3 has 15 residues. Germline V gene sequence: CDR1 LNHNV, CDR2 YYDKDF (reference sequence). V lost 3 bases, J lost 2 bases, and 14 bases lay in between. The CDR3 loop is CATSSRLANTYEQYF. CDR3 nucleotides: TGTGCCACCAGCAGCAGGCTAGCTAACACCTACGAGCAGTACTTC.

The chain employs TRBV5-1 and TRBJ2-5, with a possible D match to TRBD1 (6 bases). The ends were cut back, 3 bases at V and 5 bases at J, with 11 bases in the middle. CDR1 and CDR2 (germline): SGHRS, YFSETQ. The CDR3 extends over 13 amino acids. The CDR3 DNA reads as TGCGCCAGCAGCTCGACAGGTTTGGAGACCCAGTACTTC. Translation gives CASSSTGLETQYF. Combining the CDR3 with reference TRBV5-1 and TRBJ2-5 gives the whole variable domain KAGVTQTPRYLIKTRGQQVTLSCSPISGHRSVSWYQQTPGQGLQFLFEYFSETQRNKGNFPGRFSGRQFSNSRSEMNVSTLELGDSALYLCASSSTGLETQYFGPGTRLLVL.

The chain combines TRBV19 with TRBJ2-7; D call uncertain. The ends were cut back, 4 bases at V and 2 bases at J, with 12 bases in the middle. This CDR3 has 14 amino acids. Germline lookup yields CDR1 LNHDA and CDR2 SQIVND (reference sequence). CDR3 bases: TGTGCCAGTAGTACAGGTAACGGTCCCTACGAGCAGTACTTC. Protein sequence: CASSTGNGPYEQYF.

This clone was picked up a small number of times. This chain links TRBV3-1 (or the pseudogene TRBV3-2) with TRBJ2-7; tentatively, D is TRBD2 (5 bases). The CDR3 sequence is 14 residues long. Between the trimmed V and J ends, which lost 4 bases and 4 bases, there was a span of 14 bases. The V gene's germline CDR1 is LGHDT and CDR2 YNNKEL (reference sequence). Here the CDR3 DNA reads TGTGCCAGCAGCCTCCGGGATACGCGTTACGAGCAGTACTTC. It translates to CASSLRDTRYEQYF.

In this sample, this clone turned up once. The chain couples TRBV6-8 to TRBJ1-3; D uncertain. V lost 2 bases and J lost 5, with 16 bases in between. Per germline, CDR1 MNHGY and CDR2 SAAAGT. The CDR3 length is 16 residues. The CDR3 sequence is CASSYEGEDGRNTIYF. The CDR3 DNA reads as TGTGCCAGCAGTTACGAGGGTGAGGACGGAAGAAACACCATATATTTT.

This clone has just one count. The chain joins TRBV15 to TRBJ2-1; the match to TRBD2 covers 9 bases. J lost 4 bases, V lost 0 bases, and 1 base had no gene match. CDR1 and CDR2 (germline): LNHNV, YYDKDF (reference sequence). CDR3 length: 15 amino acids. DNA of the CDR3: TGTGCCACCAGCAGAGAGCGGGGGGGATACAATGAGCAGTTCTTC. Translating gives CATSRERGGYNEQFF.

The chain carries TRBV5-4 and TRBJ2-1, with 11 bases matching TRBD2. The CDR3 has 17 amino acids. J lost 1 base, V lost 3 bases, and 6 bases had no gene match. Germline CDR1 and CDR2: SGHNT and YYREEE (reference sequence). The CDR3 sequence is CASSSEGLADSYNEQFF. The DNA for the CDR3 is TGTGCCAGCAGCTCGGAGGGACTAGCGGATTCCTACAATGAGCAGTTCTTC.

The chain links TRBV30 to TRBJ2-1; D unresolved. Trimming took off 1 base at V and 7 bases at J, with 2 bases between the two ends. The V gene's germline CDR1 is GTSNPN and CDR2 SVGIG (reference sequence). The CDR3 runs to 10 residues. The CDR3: CAWSANEQFF. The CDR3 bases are TGTGCCTGGAGTGCGAATGAGCAGTTCTTC.

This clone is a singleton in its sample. CDR3 DNA: TGTGCCAGCAGTCAGCGGAGTAGCACAGATACGCAGTATTTT. Translating gives CASSQRSSTDTQYF. This chain links TRBV6-6 with TRBJ2-3; possible D gene TRBD2, 5 bases. V lost 5 bases and J 0 bases, leaving 9 bases between the germline ends. Germline V gene sequence: CDR1 MNHNY, CDR2 SVGAGI (reference sequence). The CDR3 runs 14 residues.

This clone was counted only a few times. CDR3 sequence (DNA): TGTGCCAGTAGTAGCGGGACAGGGCTGGGCTACACCTTC. Translated, it gives CASSSGTGLGYTF. The chain uses TRBV19 and TRBJ1-2, with 9 bases identical to TRBD1. Germline CDR1 LNHDA, CDR2 SQIVND (reference sequence). Germline trimming cut 4 bases from V and 8 bases from J; bases unmatched to any gene: 5. The CDR3 has 13 amino acids.

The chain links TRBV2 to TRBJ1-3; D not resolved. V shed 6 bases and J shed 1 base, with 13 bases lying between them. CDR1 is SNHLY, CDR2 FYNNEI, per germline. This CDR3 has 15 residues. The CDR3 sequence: CASRRRLNSGNTIYF. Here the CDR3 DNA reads TGTGCCAGCAGGCGGCGACTGAATTCTGGAAACACCATATATTTT. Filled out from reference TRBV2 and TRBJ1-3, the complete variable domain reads EPEVTQTPSHQVTQMGQEVILRCVPISNHLYFYWYRQILGQKVEFLVSFYNNEISEKSEIFDDQFSVERPDGSNFTLKIRSTKLEDSAMYFCASRRRLNSGNTIYFGEGSWLTVV.

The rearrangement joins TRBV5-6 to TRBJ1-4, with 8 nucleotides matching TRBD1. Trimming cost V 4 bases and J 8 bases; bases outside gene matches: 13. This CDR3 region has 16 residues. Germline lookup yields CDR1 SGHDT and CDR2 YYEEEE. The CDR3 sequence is CASSRTGQGEGEKLFF. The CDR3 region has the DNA TGTGCCAGCAGCCGCACAGGACAGGGTGAAGGAGAAAAACTGTTTTTT.

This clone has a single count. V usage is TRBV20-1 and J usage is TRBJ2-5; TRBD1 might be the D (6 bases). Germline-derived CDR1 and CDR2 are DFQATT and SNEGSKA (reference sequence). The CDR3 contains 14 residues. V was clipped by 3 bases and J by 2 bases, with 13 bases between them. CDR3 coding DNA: TGCAGTGCTAGTGGACAGATAGTTCAAGAGACCCAGTACTTC. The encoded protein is CSASGQIVQETQYF.

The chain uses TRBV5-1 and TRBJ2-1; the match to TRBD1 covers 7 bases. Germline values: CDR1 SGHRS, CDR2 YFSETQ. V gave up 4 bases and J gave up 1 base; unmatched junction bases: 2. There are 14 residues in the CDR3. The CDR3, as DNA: TGCGCCAGCAGCGAGACAGGGTCCTACAATGAGCAGTTCTTC. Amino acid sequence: CASSETGSYNEQFF.

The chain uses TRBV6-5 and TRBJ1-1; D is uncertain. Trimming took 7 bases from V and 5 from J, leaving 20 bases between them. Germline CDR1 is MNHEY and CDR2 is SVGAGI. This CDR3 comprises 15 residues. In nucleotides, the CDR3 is TGTGCCAGCACCCCCATTGGCCGGCGGGATACTGAAGCTTTCTTT. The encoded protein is CASTPIGRRDTEAFF.

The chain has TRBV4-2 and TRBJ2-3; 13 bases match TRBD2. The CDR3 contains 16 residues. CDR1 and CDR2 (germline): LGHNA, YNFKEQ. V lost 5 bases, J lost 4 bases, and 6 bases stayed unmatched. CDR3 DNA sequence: TGTGCCAGCAGCTACCGGACTAGCGGGGGCGCAGATACGCAGTATTTT. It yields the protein CASSYRTSGGADTQYF.

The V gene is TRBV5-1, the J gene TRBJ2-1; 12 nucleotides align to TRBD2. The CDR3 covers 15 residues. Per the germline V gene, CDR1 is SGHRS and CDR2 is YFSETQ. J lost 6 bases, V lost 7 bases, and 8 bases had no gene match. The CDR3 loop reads CASHLLAGGRNEQFF. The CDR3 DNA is TGCGCCAGCCACCTACTAGCGGGGGGCCGCAATGAGCAGTTCTTC. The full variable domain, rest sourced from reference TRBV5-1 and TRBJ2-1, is KAGVTQTPRYLIKTRGQQVTLSCSPISGHRSVSWYQQTPGQGLQFLFEYFSETQRNKGNFPGRFSGRQFSNSRSEMNVSTLELGDSALYLCASHLLAGGRNEQFFGPGTRLTVL.

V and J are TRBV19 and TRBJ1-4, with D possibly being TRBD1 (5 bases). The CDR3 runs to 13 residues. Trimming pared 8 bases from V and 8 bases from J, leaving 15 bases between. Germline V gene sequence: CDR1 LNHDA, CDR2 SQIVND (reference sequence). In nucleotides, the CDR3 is TGTGCCAGTCGTGGCAGGGTGGACGAAAAACTGTTTTTT. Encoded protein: CASRGRVDEKLFF.

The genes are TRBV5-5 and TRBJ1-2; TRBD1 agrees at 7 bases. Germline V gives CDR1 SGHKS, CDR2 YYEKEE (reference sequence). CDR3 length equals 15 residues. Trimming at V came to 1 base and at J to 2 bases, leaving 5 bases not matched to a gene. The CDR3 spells CASSLRAGGNYGYTF. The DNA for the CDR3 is TGTGCCAGCAGCTTGAGGGCAGGGGGAAACTATGGCTACACCTTC.